This TCR beta chain derives from a study of blood T cells in healthy people across ages. Regarding the study as a whole: With naive T cell percentage, TCR beta diversity showed a strong correlation.

For this clonotype: Its antigen is as yet unknown.

Trimming left V 7 bases short and J 1 base short, with 16 bases between. Germline CDR1 reads MNHEY; CDR2 reads SVGAGI. This CDR3 is 15 amino acids long. It was with a sample-barcoded 5' primer and a J-beta primer mix that a second PCR of roughly 7 to 12 cycles was run. TCRdb redid the calling of the 5' RACE reads with MiXCR, one entry per CDR3 protein. The table records 1.5 million to 2 million distinct CDR3 sequences, around 42% of them present only once. V is TRBV6-5 and J is TRBJ1-2, with D unresolved. This clonotype was sampled from a human donor in good health. Sequencing used blood. DNA for the CDR3: TGTGCCAGCACTCCGGACCCGAGGGTTAACTATGGCTACACCTTC. Encoded protein: CASTPDPRVNYGYTF.